The 8 T cell receptor beta chains listed next were all sequenced from one sample in a study of control samples from healthy donors and cancer patients. Libraries were prepared by immunoSEQ multiplex PCR; TCRdb keeps only in-frame clonotypes and omits some of them. Among under 200,000 clones listed, around 88% were seen once. The source material was blood. Receptors were obtained from a woman aged 25 to 39 in good health.

The V gene is TRBV5-1, the J gene TRBJ1-4; 9 bases align to TRBD1. The CDR3 is made up of 14 amino acids. The germline CDR1 and CDR2 sequences are SGHRS and YFSETQ. Unmatched junction bases numbered 6, after V lost 4 bases and J lost 8 bases. This CDR3 reads CASSQGQGNEKLFF. In DNA form, the CDR3 reads TGCGCCAGCAGCCAGGGACAGGGTAACGAAAAACTGTTTTTT.

The chain uses TRBV6-6 and TRBJ1-5; 11 nucleotides match TRBD1. CDR3 size: 16 residues. Per germline, CDR1 MNHNY and CDR2 SVGAGI (reference sequence). Trimming removed 0 bases from V and 4 bases from J; junction bases left unmatched: 2. The DNA for the CDR3 is TGTGCCAGCAGTTACTCAGGACAGGGGGCGAATCAGCCCCAGCATTTT. This codes for CASSYSGQGANQPQHF.

V is TRBV19 and J is TRBJ1-6; D perhaps matches TRBD1 (5 bases). V lost 10 bases and J 8 bases, leaving 15 bases between the germline ends. This CDR3 has 13 residues. CDR1 LNHDA and CDR2 SQIVND come from the germline V gene (reference sequence). The CDR3 sequence is CATRDSWDSPLHF. CDR3 bases: TGTGCCACCAGGGACTCCTGGGATTCACCCCTCCACTTT.

To note about this clone: Other nucleotide sequences from this sample produce the same CDR3. This sequence joins TRBV4-1 and TRBJ2-7, with D unresolved. Trimming removed 0 bases from V and 4 bases from J, with 7 bases in between. The length of the CDR3 is 13 residues. Germline V gene sequence: CDR1 MGHRA, CDR2 YSYEKL. The CDR3 DNA is TGCGCCAGCAGCCAAGACCGAGGATACGAGCAGTACTTC. It yields the protein CASSQDRGYEQYF.

V is TRBV9 and J is TRBJ1-2; D call uncertain. This CDR3 comprises 14 residues. The V end lost 3 bases, the J end lost 4 bases, and 13 bases lay between the germline ends. Germline CDR1 reads SGDLS; CDR2 reads YYNGEE. The CDR3 DNA sequence: TGTGCCAGCAGCGGTCTTAAGGATTTCTATGGCTACACCTTC. This translates into CASSGLKDFYGYTF.

The gene calls are TRBV5-4 and TRBJ2-1; 8 bases agree with TRBD2. The CDR3 has 15 residues. V lost 4 bases and J lost 10; bases outside the gene matches: 13. CDR1 and CDR2 from the germline V gene are SGHNT and YYREEE (reference sequence). The CDR3 nucleotides are TGTGCCAGCAGCCCGCTAGCGGGCATCCCCGAGGAGCAGTTCTTC. It translates to CASSPLAGIPEEQFF.

A single count supports this clone. The chain employs TRBV7-8 and TRBJ2-7, with 7 bases matching TRBD1. The CDR3 loop spans 14 amino acids. From germline, CDR1 is SGHVS and CDR2 FQNEAQ. V shed 5 bases and J 3 bases; nucleotides not matched to a gene: 7. CDR3 DNA sequence: TGTGCCAGCAGCCCCAAGACAGGGTTCTACGAGCAGTACGTC. The encoded protein is CASSPKTGFYEQYV.

The chain joins TRBV4-1 to TRBJ2-7; no definite D call. From germline, CDR1 is MGHRA and CDR2 YSYEKL. The V end was cut by 4 bases, the J end by 2 bases, with 12 bases between. This CDR3 is 14 amino acids long. The CDR3 region is CASSRNYPAYEQYF. The CDR3 nucleotides read TGCGCCAGCAGCCGAAACTACCCTGCCTACGAGCAGTACTTC.